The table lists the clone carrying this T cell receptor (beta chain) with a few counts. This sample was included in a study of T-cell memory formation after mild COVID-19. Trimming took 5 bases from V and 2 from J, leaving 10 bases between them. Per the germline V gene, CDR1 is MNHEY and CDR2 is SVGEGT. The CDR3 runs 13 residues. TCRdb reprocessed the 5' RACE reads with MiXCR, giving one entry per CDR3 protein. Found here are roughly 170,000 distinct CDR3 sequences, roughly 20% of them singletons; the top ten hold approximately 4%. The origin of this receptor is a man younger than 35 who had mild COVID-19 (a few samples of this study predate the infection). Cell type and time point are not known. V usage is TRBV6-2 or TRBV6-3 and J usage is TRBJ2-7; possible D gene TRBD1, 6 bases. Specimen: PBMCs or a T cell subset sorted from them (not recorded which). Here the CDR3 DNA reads TGTGCCAGCAGTAACAGGGCTGCCTACGAGCAGTACTTC. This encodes CASSNRAAYEQYF.